This paragraph reports one TCR beta chain. The data belong to a study of blood T cell repertoires in COVID-19. In the original workflow: How many nucleated cells were present was estimated from reference gene primer amplification. Assay used: immunoSEQ multiplex PCR; TCRdb lists only in-frame clones, some missing. V, J and clone size are those of that table, while D and trimming were read from the DNA. The data contain approximately 180,000 clones, 80% to 90% of them singletons. V lost 5 bases to trimming and J lost 5 bases; unmatched junction nucleotides: 8. CDR1 is MGHDK and CDR2 is SYGVNS in the germline V gene. The CDR3 runs to 14 residues.

The chain is built from TRBV25-1 and TRBJ2-7; 8 nucleotides align to TRBD2. What was sequenced was peripheral blood. The TCR originated in a man in his 60s with acute or convalescent COVID-19. Here the CDR3 DNA reads TGTGCCAGCAGTTGGACTAGCCTTAGGAACGAGCAGTACTTC. Residues: CASSWTSLRNEQYF.